Below are 29 T cell receptor beta chains sequenced from a single sample in a study of T cell responses to AZD1222 COVID-19 vaccine. Produced via immunoSEQ multiplex PCR; TCRdb's table is partial and in-frame only. The sample holds roughly 270,000 clones, 90% to 95% seen once. This material consisted of peripheral blood, taken 28 days after the second AZD1222 dose. Receptor source: an adult who received the AZD1222 COVID-19 vaccine.

The chain couples TRBV7-9 to TRBJ2-1; tentative D call: TRBD2 (6 bases). CDR1 and CDR2 from the germline V gene are SEHNR and FQNEAQ (reference sequence). The V and J ends lost 6 bases and 10 bases respectively, with 13 bases between them. The CDR3 covers 12 residues. This CDR3 reads CASRELAEEQFF. Written as DNA, the CDR3 is TGTGCCAGCAGAGAACTAGCAGAGGAGCAGTTCTTC.

V usage is TRBV9 and J usage is TRBJ2-7; D gene uncertain. Germline assignment: CDR1 SGDLS and CDR2 YYNGEE. There are 11 residues in the CDR3. V was pared by 3 bases and J by 3 bases, with 4 bases between. The CDR3 nucleotides are TGTGCCAGCAGCGCCTTCTACGAGCAGTACTTC. This encodes CASSAFYEQYF.

This clone was observed once. V is TRBV28 and J is TRBJ1-2, with D uncertain. CDR3 length: 14 residues. Trimming stripped 2 bases from V and 5 bases from J, with 12 bases between. Germline V gene sequence: CDR1 MDHEN, CDR2 SYDVKM. CDR3 sequence (DNA): TGTGCCAGCAGTTTACAGGCCGTGGGATATGGCTACACCTTC. Translated, it gives CASSLQAVGYGYTF.

As DNA, the CDR3 is TGTGCCAGCAGCTTTGACCGAGGCACTGAAGCTTTCTTT. Amino acid sequence: CASSFDRGTEAFF. The chain combines TRBV5-6 with TRBJ1-1; no firm D call. V lost 2 bases and J lost 4, with 9 bases in between. The CDR3 loop spans 13 amino acids. Looked up from germline, CDR1 is SGHDT and CDR2 is YYEEEE.

This sequence joins TRBV6-5 and TRBJ2-1; 11 nucleotides agree with TRBD2. V was pared by 10 bases and J by 7 bases, with 9 bases of the junction left unmatched. The CDR3 is 14 residues long. Germline V CDR1 and CDR2: MNHEY, SVGAGI. The CDR3 DNA reads TGTGCCACAACCGGGACTAGCGGTTCAAATGAGCAGTTCTTC. Its protein product is CATTGTSGSNEQFF.

CDR3 sequence: CASAGRGRIAQYF. The CDR3 DNA sequence: TGTGCCAGCGCGGGGCGGGGAAGGATCGCGCAGTATTTT. The chain uses TRBV9 and TRBJ2-3, with a possible D match to TRBD2 (6 bases). This CDR3 is 13 amino acids long. Germline V CDR1 and CDR2: SGDLS, YYNGEE. V lost 7 bases and J lost 10, with 19 bases in between.

The chain is built from TRBV28 and TRBJ2-3, with unresolved D. Germline CDR1 reads MDHEN; CDR2 reads SYDVKM. The CDR3 extends over 15 amino acids. V lost 2 bases to trimming and J lost 0 bases, with 9 bases between them. This CDR3 reads CASSLPLASTDTQYF. The CDR3 bases are TGTGCCAGCAGTTTACCGCTGGCCAGCACAGATACGCAGTATTTT.

This chain links TRBV5-1 with TRBJ2-7; no clear D. This CDR3 has 14 amino acids. Deletions cut 0 bases from V and 3 bases from J, with 10 bases between. Germline CDR1 reads SGHRS; CDR2 reads YFSETQ. In DNA form, the CDR3 reads TGCGCCAGCAGCTTGGATATGGTTTTCTACGAGCAGTACTTC. It specifies CASSLDMVFYEQYF.

The rearrangement joins TRBV6-2 or TRBV6-3 to TRBJ1-1, with 8 bases lining up with TRBD1. The CDR3 has 13 residues. Germline CDR1 MNHEY, CDR2 SVGEGT. The junction had 3 bases not matched to a gene; V was cut back by 5 bases and J by 4 bases. CDR3 nucleotides: TGTGCCAGCAGTACACAGGGGGTCACTGAAGCTTTCTTT. It specifies CASSTQGVTEAFF.

The rearrangement links TRBV4-3 to TRBJ2-5, with a possible D match to TRBD1 (6 bases). The germline V gene has CDR1 LGHNA and CDR2 YSLEER. CDR3 length: 16 residues. V shed 4 bases and J shed 5 bases, with 20 bases lying between them. CDR3 nucleotide sequence: TGCGCCAGCAGCCGCAATATGGACAGAGTATATGAGACCCAGTACTTC. It codes for CASSRNMDRVYETQYF.

This chain joins TRBV2 and TRBJ1-2; TRBD1 is a possible D gene (6 bases). Per the germline V gene, CDR1 is SNHLY and CDR2 is FYNNEI. The CDR3 sequence is 15 residues long. V lost 7 bases to trimming and J lost 7 bases, with 22 bases between them. In nucleotides, the CDR3 is TGTGCCAGCAACCCTGTACAGGGCCCCGAGGCTGGCTACACCTTC. Translated: CASNPVQGPEAGYTF.

This clone was observed a few times. The rearrangement links TRBV7-8 to TRBJ2-1; the D is unclear. Germline assignment: CDR1 SGHVS and CDR2 FQNEAQ. The CDR3 contains 15 residues. Trimming stripped 5 bases from V and 0 bases from J, with 11 bases between. The CDR3 DNA reads as TGTGCCAGCAGCCCCAGACTGAGCTCCTACAATGAGCAGTTCTTC. It yields the protein CASSPRLSSYNEQFF.

The rearrangement joins TRBV10-3 to TRBJ2-7, with D unclear. The CDR3 contains 12 residues. V was clipped by 3 bases and J by 4 bases, with 7 bases between them. Germline CDR1 and CDR2: ENHRY and SYGVKD. As DNA, the CDR3 is TGTGCCATCAGTGAATCGCAGTACGAGCAGTACTTC. The encoded protein is CAISESQYEQYF.

J is TRBJ1-1 and V is TRBV19; D is possibly TRBD1 (6 bases). V was shortened by 9 bases and J by 5 bases, with 19 bases between the two germline ends. The CDR3 is 14 residues long. The germline V gene has CDR1 LNHDA and CDR2 SQIVND (reference sequence). Written as DNA, the CDR3 is TGTGCCAGCGTAGATATTCGGGGGCGGACTGAAGCTTTCTTT. This encodes CASVDIRGRTEAFF.

The sample holds one count of this clone. The chain couples TRBV3-1 (or the pseudogene TRBV3-2) to TRBJ1-1; D is uncertain. Trimming stripped 3 bases from V and 4 bases from J, with 12 bases between. This CDR3 comprises 14 residues. CDR1 is LGHDT and CDR2 is YNNKEL in the germline V gene (reference sequence). This CDR3 reads CASSHDLPVTEAFF. CDR3 DNA: TGTGCCAGCAGCCACGACCTACCGGTCACTGAAGCTTTCTTT.

The chain couples TRBV23-1 to TRBJ2-7, with D perhaps TRBD2 (5 bases). TRBV23-1 is given ORF status, its function remaining uncertain. CDR3 size: 15 residues. With 4 bases removed from V and 5 bases from J, the gap between germline ends came to 18 bases. CDR3 in DNA: TGCGCCAGCAGTCCCCGGGGTGGACGTACCGACGAGCAGTACTTC. Its protein is CASSPRGGRTDEQYF.

Here the CDR3 reads CASSESRGTWAYNEQFF. The CDR3, as DNA: TGTGCCAGCAGTGAATCCAGAGGGACATGGGCCTACAATGAGCAGTTCTTC. The rearrangement uses TRBV25-1 and TRBJ2-1; D may be TRBD1 (6 bases). Germline V CDR1 and CDR2: MGHDK, SYGVNS. This CDR3 spans 17 amino acids. Trimming left V 1 base short and J 2 bases short, with 15 bases between.

Regarding this clone: The same CDR3 arises from other DNA sequences in this sample as well. In nucleotides, the CDR3 is TGCGCCAGCAGCTCCGGGACTAGCGGTTACGAGCAGTACTTC. Translated, it gives CASSSGTSGYEQYF. This chain links TRBV5-1 with TRBJ2-7, with 11 bases matching TRBD2. V gave up 3 bases and J gave up 4 bases; unmatched junction bases: 3. From germline, CDR1 is SGHRS and CDR2 YFSETQ. This CDR3 has 14 amino acids.

The V call is TRBV11-1, the J call TRBJ1-4; D not certain. Trimming shortened V by 4 bases and J by 0 bases, and 9 bases separated the two germline ends. Germline V gene lookup returns CDR1 SGHAT and CDR2 FQDESV (reference sequence). This CDR3 has 15 residues. CDR3 in amino acids: CASSSKIATNEKLFF. The CDR3 DNA follows: TGTGCCAGCAGCTCAAAGATTGCAACTAATGAAAAACTGTTTTTT.

The chain is built from TRBV10-1 and TRBJ2-7, with 12 bases aligning to TRBD1. The J segment lost 2 bases and the V segment lost 8 bases, leaving 28 bases of the junction unmatched. The CDR3 loop spans 22 amino acids. Germline loops: CDR1 WNHNN, CDR2 SYGVQD (reference sequence). CDR3 DNA: TGCGCCAGCGAGACCCGGGACAGGGGGCTAGTAGGCGGGACTGGGGGCACCTACGAGCAGTACTTC. It codes for CASETRDRGLVGGTGGTYEQYF.

For the CDR3, the DNA is TGTGCCAGCAGTCCTCTGCGTGGCTCAACTGAAAACATTCAGTACTTC. Translation: CASSPLRGSTENIQYF. This rearrangement joins TRBV28 to TRBJ2-4; D is undetermined. In germline, CDR1 is MDHEN, CDR2 SYDVKM. The CDR3 sequence is 16 residues long. V lost 5 bases, J lost 5 bases, and 19 bases lay in between.

The V gene is TRBV5-1, the J gene TRBJ2-1; D is perhaps TRBD1 or TRBD2 (5 bases each). This CDR3 comprises 13 residues. CDR1 SGHRS and CDR2 YFSETQ come from the germline V gene. V was pared by 4 bases and J by 7 bases, with 12 bases between. DNA for the CDR3: TGCGCCAGCAGCCTCGGGACGAGGAATGAGCAGTTCTTC. As protein: CASSLGTRNEQFF.

The rearrangement uses TRBV19 and TRBJ2-7, with D maybe TRBD2 (5 bases). CDR3 length: 15 amino acids. Germline lookup yields CDR1 LNHDA and CDR2 SQIVND (reference sequence). Trimming took 3 bases from V and 5 from J, leaving 17 bases between them. The CDR3 region is CASSMVASLYNEQYF. CDR3 sequence (DNA): TGTGCCAGTAGTATGGTAGCGTCCCTGTATAACGAGCAGTACTTC. The whole variable domain, remainder taken from reference TRBV19 and TRBJ2-7, is DGGITQSPKYLFRKEGQNVTLSCEQNLNHDAMYWYRQDPGQGLRLIYYSQIVNDFQKGDIAEGYSVSREKKESFPLTVTSAQKNPTAFYLCASSMVASLYNEQYFGPGTRLTVT.

This clone has only one observation. V gene TRBV7-8 combines with J gene TRBJ2-5, with D tentatively TRBD1 (6 bases). There are 14 residues in the CDR3. Trimming took 4 bases from V and 5 from J, leaving 14 bases between them. Germline V CDR1 and CDR2: SGHVS, FQNEAQ. The CDR3 DNA is TGTGCCAGCAGCTCCGACGGGACATGGGAGACCCAGTACTTC. Its protein product is CASSSDGTWETQYF.

The rearrangement uses TRBV7-9 and TRBJ1-5; weak D call: TRBD1 (6 bases). The CDR3 has 14 residues. The V end lost 2 bases, the J end lost 2 bases, and 7 bases lay between the germline ends. Germline V CDR1 and CDR2: SEHNR, FQNEAQ (reference sequence). The CDR3 DNA sequence: TGTGCCAGCAGCTTACCAGGGGGCAATCAGCCCCAGCATTTT. The encoded protein is CASSLPGGNQPQHF.

The chain recombines TRBV4-1 with TRBJ1-5, with 9 positions matching TRBD1. V gave up 1 base and J gave up 2 bases; unmatched junction bases: 6. The CDR3 has 17 amino acids. CDR1 and CDR2 from the germline V gene are MGHRA and YSYEKL. The CDR3 here is CASSQGLQGARNQPQHF. As DNA, the CDR3 is TGCGCCAGCAGCCAAGGTCTACAGGGGGCTCGCAATCAGCCCCAGCATTTT.

The chain has TRBV3-1 (or the pseudogene TRBV3-2) and TRBJ1-4; tentative D call: TRBD1 (5 bases). There are 13 residues in the CDR3. Trimming stripped 3 bases from V and 11 bases from J, with 13 bases between. Germline CDR1 LGHDT, CDR2 YNNKEL (reference sequence). The CDR3 region is CASSQKGRGKLFF. The CDR3 DNA sequence: TGTGCCAGCAGCCAGAAGGGGAGGGGTAAACTGTTTTTT.

The chain couples TRBV28 to TRBJ2-7, with D tentatively TRBD2 (5 bases). CDR1 is MDHEN, CDR2 SYDVKM, per germline. V gave up 5 bases and J gave up 7 bases, with 15 bases separating them. This CDR3 has 13 amino acids. As DNA, the CDR3 is TGTGCCAGCAGTCCTTGGGGAGATGGGGAGCAGTACTTC. It translates to CASSPWGDGEQYF. Based on the CDR3 plus reference TRBV28 and TRBJ2-7, the full variable domain is DVKVTQSSRYLVKRTGEKVFLECVQDMDHENMFWYRQDPGLGLRLIYFSYDVKMKEKGDIPEGYSVSREKKERFSLILESASTNQTSMYLCASSPWGDGEQYFGPGTRLTVT.

V usage is TRBV6-5 and J usage is TRBJ2-7, with 12 nucleotides matching TRBD2. Trimming removed 2 bases from V and 13 bases from J; junction bases left unmatched: 9. Germline assignment: CDR1 MNHEY and CDR2 SVGAGI. The CDR3 is made up of 14 amino acids. CDR3 in DNA: TGTGCCAGCAGTTACGTTAAGACTAGCGGGAGTTACTACTTC. It translates to CASSYVKTSGSYYF.